The 12 T cell receptor beta chains in this list originate from one sample, sequenced in a study of blood T cell repertoires in COVID-19. Sequencing was performed with immunoSEQ multiplex PCR; in TCRdb, only in-frame clones are kept and a portion is missing. Of roughly 24,000 clones listed, roughly 92% are singletons. Material for sequencing was peripheral blood. These receptors all stem from a human donor in a cohort sampled during active COVID-19.

The rearrangement uses TRBV10-3 and TRBJ1-1, with 7 bases lining up with TRBD1. After removal of 6 bases from V and 2 bases from J, the junction contained 3 bases not matched to a gene. CDR3 length: 13 residues. In germline, CDR1 is ENHRY, CDR2 SYGVKD. The CDR3 coding sequence is TGTGCCATCAGGAGACAGGGAAACACTGAAGCTTTCTTT. This codes for CAIRRQGNTEAFF.

The rearrangement uses TRBV2 and TRBJ2-1, with TRBD2 matching over 12 bases. Germline V lookup: CDR1 SNHLY, CDR2 FYNNEI. The CDR3 runs 14 residues. After removal of 6 bases from V and 6 bases from J, the junction contained 3 bases not matched to a gene. For the CDR3, the DNA is TGTGCCAGCAGAGCTAGCGGGGGGGCCAATGAGCAGTTCTTC. Translating gives CASRASGGANEQFF. The full variable domain, rest sourced from reference TRBV2 and TRBJ2-1, is EPEVTQTPSHQVTQMGQEVILRCVPISNHLYFYWYRQILGQKVEFLVSFYNNEISEKSEIFDDQFSVERPDGSNFTLKIRSTKLEDSAMYFCASRASGGANEQFFGPGTRLTVL.

V usage is TRBV5-5 and J usage is TRBJ2-3; D might be TRBD2 (6 bases). Per the germline V gene, CDR1 is SGHKS and CDR2 is YYEKEE (reference sequence). Trimming cost V 2 bases and J 0 bases, with 10 bases left between them. The CDR3 has 15 amino acids. CDR3: CASSLASASTDTQYF. The CDR3 coding sequence is TGTGCCAGCAGCTTAGCTAGCGCTAGCACAGATACGCAGTATTTT.

V and J are TRBV5-1 and TRBJ2-3; 12 bases agree with TRBD2. From germline, CDR1 is SGHRS and CDR2 YFSETQ. The CDR3 spans 17 residues. V gave up 0 bases and J gave up 6 bases; unmatched junction bases: 8. DNA for the CDR3: TGCGCCAGCAGCTTGGGTTCTAGCGGGGGGGCCTCTGATACGCAGTATTTT. Translation: CASSLGSSGGASDTQYF.

J is TRBJ2-7 and V is TRBV3-1 (or the pseudogene TRBV3-2); 7 nucleotides match TRBD1. CDR1 and CDR2 from the germline V gene are LGHDT and YNNKEL (reference sequence). The trim removed 5 bases at V and 2 bases at J, leaving 18 bases unmatched. The CDR3 has 18 residues. The CDR3 reads CASSKFQGVTTKPYEQYF. CDR3 sequence (DNA): TGTGCCAGCAGCAAATTCCAGGGGGTTACCACTAAGCCCTACGAGCAGTACTTC.

J is TRBJ2-7 and V is TRBV5-8, with D possibly being TRBD2 (5 bases). V lost 4 bases to trimming and J lost 4 bases, with 15 bases between them. CDR3 length equals 14 residues. CDR1 is SGHTS and CDR2 is YDEGEE in the germline V gene. Here the CDR3 DNA reads TGTGCCAGCAGCCCACTAGGAGCAGGTTACGAGCAGTACTTC. Amino acids: CASSPLGAGYEQYF.

The gene calls are TRBV30 and TRBJ2-7; 9 positions match TRBD2. V was pared by 1 base and J by 1 base, with 2 bases of the junction left unmatched. Per the germline V gene, CDR1 is GTSNPN and CDR2 is SVGIG (reference sequence). This CDR3 comprises 14 residues. CDR3 in amino acids: CAWSGAGGSYEQYF. For the CDR3, the DNA is TGTGCCTGGAGTGGGGCGGGAGGGTCCTACGAGCAGTACTTC. Combining the CDR3 with reference TRBV30 and TRBJ2-7 gives the whole variable domain SQTIHQWPATLVQPVGSPLSLECTVEGTSNPNLYWYRQAAGRGLQLLFYSVGIGQISSEVPQNLSASRPQDRQFILSSKKLLLSDSGFYLCAWSGAGGSYEQYFGPGTRLTVT.

The chain links TRBV5-1 to TRBJ2-5; D unresolved. Germline CDR1 and CDR2: SGHRS and YFSETQ. The germline V and J ends were trimmed by 6 bases and 0 bases, with 3 bases remaining between them. The CDR3 sequence is 11 residues long. The CDR3 DNA follows: TGCGCCAGCATAAACCAAGAGACCCAGTACTTC. Amino acid sequence: CASINQETQYF. Variable domain in full (rest from reference TRBV5-1 and TRBJ2-5): KAGVTQTPRYLIKTRGQQVTLSCSPISGHRSVSWYQQTPGQGLQFLFEYFSETQRNKGNFPGRFSGRQFSNSRSEMNVSTLELGDSALYLCASINQETQYFGPGTRLLVL.

The V call is TRBV5-1, the J call TRBJ1-1; 11 positions agree with TRBD1. Germline V lookup: CDR1 SGHRS, CDR2 YFSETQ. The CDR3 is made up of 15 amino acids. With 3 bases clipped from V and 4 bases from J, the junction kept 5 bases outside the gene matches. CDR3 in amino acids: CASSSAGTGGTEAFF. The CDR3 DNA follows: TGCGCCAGCAGCTCAGCCGGGACAGGGGGCACTGAAGCTTTCTTT.

This clone came up once. V is TRBV6-1 and J is TRBJ1-5; a weak D match, TRBD1 (5 bases). Trimming cost V 2 bases and J 3 bases, with 11 bases left between them. CDR1 is MNHNS and CDR2 is SASEGT in the germline V gene. This CDR3 contains 15 residues. The DNA for the CDR3 is TGTGCCAGCAGTGAAACCCACAGGTTCAATCAGCCCCAGCATTTT. Encoded protein: CASSETHRFNQPQHF.

V gene TRBV14 combines with J gene TRBJ2-2; D might be TRBD2 (6 bases). The CDR3 covers 17 residues. The V and J ends lost 0 bases and 4 bases respectively, with 15 bases between them. Per germline, CDR1 SGHDN and CDR2 FVKESK. CDR3 nucleotide sequence: TGTGCCAGCAGCCAAGATCTTGGGGGGTTTGTCACCGGGGAGCTGTTTTTT. Encoded protein: CASSQDLGGFVTGELFF.

CDR3 bases: TGTGCCTGGAGTGGGGACGGGGGTTCTGGGGCCAACGTCCTGACTTTC. It translates to CAWSGDGGSGANVLTF. The genes are TRBV30 and TRBJ2-6, with D possibly TRBD2 on 6 matching bases. CDR1 and CDR2 from the germline V gene are GTSNPN and SVGIG (reference sequence). The CDR3 spans 16 residues. Trimming shortened V by 1 base and J by 1 base, and 11 bases separated the two germline ends.